The T cell receptor (beta chain) described here comes from a study of Graves' ophthalmopathy and Graves' hyperthyroidism. In regard to this clonotype: Antigen specificity is unknown.

Amplification of TCR beta CDR3 regions used RNA transcripts. HTBI primers were used in a first-round RT-PCR, which preceded a second-round multiplex PCR. TCRdb called the multiplex PCR reads again in MiXCR, with one record for every CDR3 protein. The table lists over a million distinct CDR3 sequences, less than 45% of them singletons. The CDR3 is 12 amino acids. Trimming removed 5 bases from V and 3 bases from J; junction bases left unmatched: 3. Germline V lookup: CDR1 GTSNPN, CDR2 SVGIG (reference sequence). Study-wide findings and caveats: Blood was where most expanded thyroid clonotypes above 0.001 frequency also turned up. Ophthalmopathy progression cases were predicted by the model with approximately 70% sensitivity and less than 85% specificity.

Aged 18 to 65, hyperthyroidism patients had been newly diagnosed, with under 2 months' duration. Sequencing used peripheral blood or thyroid tissue (not recorded which). The clonotype was recovered from an adult man with Graves' hyperthyroidism. The chain has TRBV30 and TRBJ1-2; 7 nucleotides align to TRBD1. The CDR3 spells CAWGDRDYGYTF. The CDR3 region has the DNA TGTGCCTGGGGCGACAGGGACTATGGCTACACCTTC. The full variable domain, rest sourced from reference TRBV30 and TRBJ1-2, is SQTIHQWPATLVQPVGSPLSLECTVEGTSNPNLYWYRQAAGRGLQLLFYSVGIGQISSEVPQNLSASRPQDRQFILSSKKLLLSDSGFYLCAWGDRDYGYTFGSGTRLTVV.